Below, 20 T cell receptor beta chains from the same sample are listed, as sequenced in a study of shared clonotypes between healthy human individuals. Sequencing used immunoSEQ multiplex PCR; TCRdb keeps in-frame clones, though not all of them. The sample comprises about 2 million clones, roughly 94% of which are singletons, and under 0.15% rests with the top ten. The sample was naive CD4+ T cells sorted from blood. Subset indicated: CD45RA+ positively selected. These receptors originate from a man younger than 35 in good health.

CDR3 sequence reads: CARSRKRPNRPGAYGYTF. CDR3 bases: TGTGCCAGAAGCCGTAAACGACCGAACAGGCCAGGGGCCTATGGCTACACCTTC. V gene TRBV5-3 combines with J gene TRBJ1-2; the D gene is possibly TRBD1 (6 bases). TRBV5-3 is designated an ORF whose function remains uncertain. The CDR3 consists of 18 residues. Trimming took 4 bases from V and 4 from J, leaving 26 bases between them.

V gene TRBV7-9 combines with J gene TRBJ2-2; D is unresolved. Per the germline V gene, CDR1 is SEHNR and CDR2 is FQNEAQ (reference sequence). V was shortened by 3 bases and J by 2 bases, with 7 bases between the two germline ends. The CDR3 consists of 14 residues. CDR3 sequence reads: CASSFSSNTGELFF. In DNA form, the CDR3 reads TGTGCCAGCAGCTTTTCCAGTAACACCGGGGAGCTGTTTTTT.

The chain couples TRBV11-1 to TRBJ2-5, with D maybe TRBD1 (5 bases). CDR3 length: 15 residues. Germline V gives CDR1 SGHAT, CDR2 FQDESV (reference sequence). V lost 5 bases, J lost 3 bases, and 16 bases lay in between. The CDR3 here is CASSPRLTEKETQYF. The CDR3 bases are TGTGCCAGCAGCCCCAGATTGACAGAAAAAGAGACCCAGTACTTC.

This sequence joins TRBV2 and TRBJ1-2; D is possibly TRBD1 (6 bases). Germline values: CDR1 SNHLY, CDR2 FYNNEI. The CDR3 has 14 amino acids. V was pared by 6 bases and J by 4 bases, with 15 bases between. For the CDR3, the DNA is TGTGCCAGCAGGAACCCGACAGGATTCTATGGCTACACCTTC. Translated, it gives CASRNPTGFYGYTF.

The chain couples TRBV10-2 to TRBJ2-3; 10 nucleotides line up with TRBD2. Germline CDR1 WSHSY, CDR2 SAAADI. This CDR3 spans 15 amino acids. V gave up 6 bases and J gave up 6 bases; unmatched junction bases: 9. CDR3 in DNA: TGCGCCAGCAGCCCCCAGCGGGAGGGCCGGGATACGCAGTATTTT. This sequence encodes CASSPQREGRDTQYF.

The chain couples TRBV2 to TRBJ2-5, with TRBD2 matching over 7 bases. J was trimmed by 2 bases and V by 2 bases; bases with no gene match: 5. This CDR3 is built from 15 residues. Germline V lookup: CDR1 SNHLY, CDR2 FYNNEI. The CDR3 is CASSERASGQETQYF. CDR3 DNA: TGTGCCAGCAGTGAACGGGCTAGCGGACAAGAGACCCAGTACTTC.

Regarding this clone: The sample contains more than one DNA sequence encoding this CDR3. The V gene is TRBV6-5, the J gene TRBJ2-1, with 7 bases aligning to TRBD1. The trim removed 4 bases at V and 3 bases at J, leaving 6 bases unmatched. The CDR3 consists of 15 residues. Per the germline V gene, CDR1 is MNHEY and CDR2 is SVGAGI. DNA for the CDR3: TGTGCCAGCAGTTCGCGACAGGGCCTCTACAATGAGCAGTTCTTC. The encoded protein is CASSSRQGLYNEQFF.

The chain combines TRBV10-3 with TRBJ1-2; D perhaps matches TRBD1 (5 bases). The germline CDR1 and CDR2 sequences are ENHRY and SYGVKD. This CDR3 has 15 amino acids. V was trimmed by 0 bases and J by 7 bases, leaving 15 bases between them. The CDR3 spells CAISESQGTLSGYTF. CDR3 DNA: TGTGCCATCAGTGAGTCTCAGGGCACCCTCTCTGGCTACACCTTC.

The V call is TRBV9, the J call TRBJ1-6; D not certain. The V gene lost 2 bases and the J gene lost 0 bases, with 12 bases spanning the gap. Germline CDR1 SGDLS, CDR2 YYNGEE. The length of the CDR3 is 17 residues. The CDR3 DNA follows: TGTGCCAGCAGCGTGAATTTCCGGAGCTCCTATAATTCACCCCTCCACTTT. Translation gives CASSVNFRSSYNSPLHF.

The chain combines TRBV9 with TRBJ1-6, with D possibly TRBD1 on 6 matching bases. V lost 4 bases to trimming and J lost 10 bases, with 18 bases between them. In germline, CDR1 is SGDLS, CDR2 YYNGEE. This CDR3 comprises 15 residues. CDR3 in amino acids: CASSPGVVSGSPLHF. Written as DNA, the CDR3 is TGTGCCAGCAGCCCAGGGGTCGTCTCAGGGTCACCCCTCCACTTT.

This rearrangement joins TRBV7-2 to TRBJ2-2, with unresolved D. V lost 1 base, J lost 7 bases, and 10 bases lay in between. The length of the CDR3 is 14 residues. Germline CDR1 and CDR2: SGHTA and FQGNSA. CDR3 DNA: TGTGCCAGCAGCTTAGGTGGGCCTAACGGGGAGCTGTTTTTT. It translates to CASSLGGPNGELFF.

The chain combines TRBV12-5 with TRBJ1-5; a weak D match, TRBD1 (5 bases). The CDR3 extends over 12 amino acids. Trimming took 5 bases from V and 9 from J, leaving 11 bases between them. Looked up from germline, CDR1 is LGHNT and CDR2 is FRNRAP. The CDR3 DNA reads TGTGCTAGTGGTGCCTCGGGGGGGCCCCAGCATTTT. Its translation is CASGASGGPQHF.

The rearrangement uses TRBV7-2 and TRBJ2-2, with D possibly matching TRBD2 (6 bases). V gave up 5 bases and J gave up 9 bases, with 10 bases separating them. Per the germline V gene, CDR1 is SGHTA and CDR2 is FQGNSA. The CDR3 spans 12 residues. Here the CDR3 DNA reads TGTGCCAGCAGCGGGGACTTCCGGGAGCTGTTTTTT. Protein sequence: CASSGDFRELFF.

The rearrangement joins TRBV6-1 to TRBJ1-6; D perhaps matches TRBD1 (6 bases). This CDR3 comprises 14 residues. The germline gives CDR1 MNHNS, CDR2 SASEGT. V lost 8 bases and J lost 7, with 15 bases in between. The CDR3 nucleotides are TGTGCCAGCGGGGGGGCCCATGGAAATTCACCCCTCCACTTT. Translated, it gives CASGGAHGNSPLHF.

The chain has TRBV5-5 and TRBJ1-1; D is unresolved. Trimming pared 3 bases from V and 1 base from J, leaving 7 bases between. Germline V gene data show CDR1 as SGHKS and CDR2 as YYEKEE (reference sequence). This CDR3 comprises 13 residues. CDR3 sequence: CASSSGSNTEAFF. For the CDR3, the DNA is TGTGCCAGCAGCTCGGGATCGAACACTGAAGCTTTCTTT.

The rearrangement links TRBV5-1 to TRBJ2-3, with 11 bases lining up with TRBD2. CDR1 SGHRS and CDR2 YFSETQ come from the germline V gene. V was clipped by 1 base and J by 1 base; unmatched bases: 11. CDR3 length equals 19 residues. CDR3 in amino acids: CASSLQWLTSGERTDTQYF. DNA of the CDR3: TGCGCCAGCAGCTTGCAGTGGCTGACTAGCGGGGAACGCACAGATACGCAGTATTTT.

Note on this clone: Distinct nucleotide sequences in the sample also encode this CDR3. The CDR3 coding sequence is TGTGCCAGCAGTTCACAGGGGGCTGGCACAGATACGCAGTATTTT. Amino acids: CASSSQGAGTDTQYF. J is TRBJ2-3 and V is TRBV28, with 9 bases that match TRBD1. V trimming: 4 bases; J trimming: 1 base; junction bases outside the gene matches: 3. The germline V gene has CDR1 MDHEN and CDR2 SYDVKM. This CDR3 is built from 15 residues.

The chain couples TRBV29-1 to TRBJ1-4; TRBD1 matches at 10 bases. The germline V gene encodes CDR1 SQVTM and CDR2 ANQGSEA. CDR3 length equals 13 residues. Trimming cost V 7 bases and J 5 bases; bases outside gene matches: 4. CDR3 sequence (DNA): TGCAGCGGAGGGACAGGGGTGAATGAAAAACTGTTTTTT. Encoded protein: CSGGTGVNEKLFF.

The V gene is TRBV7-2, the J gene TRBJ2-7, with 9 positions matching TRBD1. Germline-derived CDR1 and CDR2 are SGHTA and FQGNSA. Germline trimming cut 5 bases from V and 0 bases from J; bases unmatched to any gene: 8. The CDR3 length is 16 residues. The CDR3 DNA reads TGTGCCAGCAGCCCGTCCGGGACAGGGATCTCCTACGAGCAGTACTTC. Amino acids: CASSPSGTGISYEQYF.

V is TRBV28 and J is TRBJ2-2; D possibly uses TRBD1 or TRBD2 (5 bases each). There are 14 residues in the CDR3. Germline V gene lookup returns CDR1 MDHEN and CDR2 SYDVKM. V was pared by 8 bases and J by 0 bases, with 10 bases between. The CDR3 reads CASGGPSNTGELFF. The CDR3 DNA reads TGTGCCAGCGGGGGTCCTTCGAACACCGGGGAGCTGTTTTTT.